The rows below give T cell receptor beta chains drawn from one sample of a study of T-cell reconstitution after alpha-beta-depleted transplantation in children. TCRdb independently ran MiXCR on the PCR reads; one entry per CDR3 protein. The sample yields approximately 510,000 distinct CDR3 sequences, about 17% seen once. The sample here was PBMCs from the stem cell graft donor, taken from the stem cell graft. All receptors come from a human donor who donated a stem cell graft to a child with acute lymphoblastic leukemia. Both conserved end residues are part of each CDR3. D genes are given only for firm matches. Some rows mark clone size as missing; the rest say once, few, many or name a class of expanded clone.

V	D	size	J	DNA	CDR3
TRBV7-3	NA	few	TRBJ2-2	TGTGCCAGCACCCTAAGGGGTGAGACCGGGGAGCTGTTTTTT	CASTLRGETGELFF
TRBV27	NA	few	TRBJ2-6	TGTGCCAGCAGTTTAGGGGGTTTTGGGGCCAACGTCCTGACTTTC	CASSLGGFGANVLTF
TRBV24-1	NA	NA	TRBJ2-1	TGTGCCACCAGTGAATGGGGGAGTTCCTACAATGAGCAGTTCTTC	CATSEWGSSYNEQFF
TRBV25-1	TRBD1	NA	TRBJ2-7	TGTGCCAGCAGTGACCGGGGGGACAGGGCCCACGAGCAGTACTTC	CASSDRGDRAHEQYF
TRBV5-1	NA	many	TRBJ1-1	TGCGCCAGCAGCTTGGATTCCGTGAACACTGAAGCTTTCTTT	CASSLDSVNTEAFF
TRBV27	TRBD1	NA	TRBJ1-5	TGTGCCAGCAGTCGACAGGGTCACAACCAGCCCCAGCATTTT	CASSRQGHNQPQHF
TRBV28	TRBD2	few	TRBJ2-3	TGTGCCAGCAGCCTGACGGGGGGGACGCAGTATTTT	CASSLTGGTQYF
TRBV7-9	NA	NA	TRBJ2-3	TGTGCCAGCACACCGGAGGGGCGGTCGTTCACAGATACGCAGTATTTT	CASTPEGRSFTDTQYF
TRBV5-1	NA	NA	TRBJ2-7	TGCGCCAGCAGCCCCTCGACACTCACCTACGAGCAGTACTTC	CASSPSTLTYEQYF
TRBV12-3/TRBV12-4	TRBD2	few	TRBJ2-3	TGTGCCAGCAGTACAGGACTAGCGGGAGATACGCAGTATTTT	CASSTGLAGDTQYF
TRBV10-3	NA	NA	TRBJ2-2	TGTGCCATCAGTGACGGAGGGACCCTCACCGGGGAGCTGTTTTTT	CAISDGGTLTGELFF
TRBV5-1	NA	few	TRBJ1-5	TGCGCCAGCAGCTTGGTTGGGGGCACCCAGCCCCAGCATTTT	CASSLVGGTQPQHF
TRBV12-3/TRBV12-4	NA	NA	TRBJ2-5	TGTGCCAGCAGTTTAGGCGGGGTGGGTGAGGAGACCCAGTACTTC	CASSLGGVGEETQYF
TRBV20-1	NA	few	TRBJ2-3	TGCAGTGCTAGATTATTAGGCACAGATACGCAGTATTTT	CSARLLGTDTQYF
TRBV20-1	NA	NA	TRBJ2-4	TGCAGTGCACCTCCTCTTGCCAAAAACATTCAGTACTTC	CSAPPLAKNIQYF
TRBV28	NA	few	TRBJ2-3	TGTGCCAGCAGTTTTTCTGTTTCTGATACGCAGTATTTT	CASSFSVSDTQYF
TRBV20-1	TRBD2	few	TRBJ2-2	TGCAGTGCAGGGACTAGCGAGGGCGGGGAGCTGTTTTTT	CSAGTSEGGELFF
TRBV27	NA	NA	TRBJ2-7	TGTGCCAGCAGTTTATCCGGAACAGGGTTAGGCGAGCAGTACTTC	CASSLSGTGLGEQYF
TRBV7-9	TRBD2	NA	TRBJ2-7	TGTGCCAGCAGTCCTACTAGCGGGAACGCCTACGAGCAGTACTTC	CASSPTSGNAYEQYF
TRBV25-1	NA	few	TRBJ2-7	TGTGCCAGCAGTGAATATCCCTACGAGCAGTACTTC	CASSEYPYEQYF
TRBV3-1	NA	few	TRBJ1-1	TGTGCCAGCAGGCCCAGGGGAGGAAACACTGAAGCTTTCTTT	CASRPRGGNTEAFF
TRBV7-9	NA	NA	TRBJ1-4	TGTGCCAGCAGCTCTGGGGCGGCAACTAATGAAAAACTGTTTTTT	CASSSGAATNEKLFF
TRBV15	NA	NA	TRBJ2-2	TGTGCCACCAGCAAGTCAGCGGGTGTCACCGGGGAGCTGTTTTTT	CATSKSAGVTGELFF
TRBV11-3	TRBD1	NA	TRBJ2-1	TGTGCCAGCAGCTCCCAGGGGGACCTTCCCAATGAGCAGTTCTTC	CASSSQGDLPNEQFF
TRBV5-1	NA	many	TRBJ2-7	TGCGCCAGCAGGACAGGAAGCTCCTACGAGCAGTACTTC	CASRTGSSYEQYF
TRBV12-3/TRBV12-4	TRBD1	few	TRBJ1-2	TGTGCCAGCAGCACACCGGACAGGGTAGGCTACACCTTC	CASSTPDRVGYTF
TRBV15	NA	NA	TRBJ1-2	TGTGCCACCAGCAGGAGAGACAGCTTAAGTGGCTACACCTTC	CATSRRDSLSGYTF
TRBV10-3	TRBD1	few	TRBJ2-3	TGTGCCATCAGTTCGGGACAGGGGGCGTCAGATACGCAGTATTTT	CAISSGQGASDTQYF
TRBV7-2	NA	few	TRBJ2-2	TGTGCCAGCAGCTTAAGTCTAGAGGCCGGGGAGCTGTTTTTT	CASSLSLEAGELFF
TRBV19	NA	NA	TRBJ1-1	TGTGCCAGTAGCCTCGGGGCCAATTCGAACACTGAAGCTTTCTTT	CASSLGANSNTEAFF
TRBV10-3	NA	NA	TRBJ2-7	TGTGCCATCAGTGAGGGCCTTTCGACAACCCGGACGCACGAGCAGTACTTC	CAISEGLSTTRTHEQYF
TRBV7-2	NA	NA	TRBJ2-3	TGTGCCAGCAGCTTAGACGTATATACGCAGTATTTT	CASSLDVYTQYF
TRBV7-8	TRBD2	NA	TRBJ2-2	TGTGCCAGCAGCTTAATACTAGCGGGCATAGCCGCGAACACCGGGGAGCTGTTTTTT	CASSLILAGIAANTGELFF
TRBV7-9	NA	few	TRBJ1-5	TGTGCCAGCAGCTTAGAACCGGATAGCAATCAGCCCCAGCATTTT	CASSLEPDSNQPQHF
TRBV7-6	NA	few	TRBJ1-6	TGTGCCAGCAGCTTAAGGGGGGGTAGCTCCTATAATTCACCCCTCCACTTT	CASSLRGGSSYNSPLHF
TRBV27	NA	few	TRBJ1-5	TGTGCCAGCAGTCGGGCGGGTTCCAGCAATCAGCCCCAGCATTTT	CASSRAGSSNQPQHF
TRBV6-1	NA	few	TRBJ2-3	TGTGCCAGCACTGGCAAGGGAGGGGGGACAGATACGCAGTATTTT	CASTGKGGGTDTQYF
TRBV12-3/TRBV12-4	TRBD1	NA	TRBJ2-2	TGTGCCAGCAGTTCGCGACAGGGGGCGAATCCCGGGGAGCTGTTTTTT	CASSSRQGANPGELFF
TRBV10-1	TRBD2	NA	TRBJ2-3	TGCGCCAGCAGCCCCGGTCCGAGCGGGAGACAATATTTT	CASSPGPSGRQYF
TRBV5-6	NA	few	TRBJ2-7	TGTGCCAGCAGCTTATCCCCGGGATCCAACTACGAGCAGTACTTC	CASSLSPGSNYEQYF
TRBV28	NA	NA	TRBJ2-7	TGTGCAACGTCTGGGCTCCACGAGCAGTACTTC	CATSGLHEQYF
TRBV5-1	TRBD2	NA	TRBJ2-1	TGCGCCAGCAGTACTAGCGGAGGTTACAATGAGCAGTTCTTC	CASSTSGGYNEQFF